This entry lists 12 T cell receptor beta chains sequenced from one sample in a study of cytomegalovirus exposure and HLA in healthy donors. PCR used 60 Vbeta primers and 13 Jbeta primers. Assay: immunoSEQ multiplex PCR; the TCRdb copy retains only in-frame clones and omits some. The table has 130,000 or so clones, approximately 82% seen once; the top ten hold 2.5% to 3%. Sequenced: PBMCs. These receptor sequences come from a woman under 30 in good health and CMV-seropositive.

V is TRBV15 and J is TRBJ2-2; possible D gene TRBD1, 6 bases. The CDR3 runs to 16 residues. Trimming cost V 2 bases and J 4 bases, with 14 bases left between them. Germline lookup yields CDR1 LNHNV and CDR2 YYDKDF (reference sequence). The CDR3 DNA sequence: TGTGCCACCAGCAGATCAGGGGACATTTCCACCGGGGAGCTGTTTTTT. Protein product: CATSRSGDISTGELFF.

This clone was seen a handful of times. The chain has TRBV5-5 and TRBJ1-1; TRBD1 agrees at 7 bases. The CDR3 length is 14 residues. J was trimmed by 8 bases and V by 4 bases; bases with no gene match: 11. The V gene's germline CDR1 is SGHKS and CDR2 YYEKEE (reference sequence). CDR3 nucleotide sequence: TGTGCCAGCAGCAATGAACACAGGGGAACAGAAGCTTTCTTT. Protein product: CASSNEHRGTEAFF.

Written as DNA, the CDR3 is TGTGCCAGCAGCGTTCGGCCGGGACTAGCGGGGGGCGTAAGCACCGGGGAGCTGTTTTTT. It specifies CASSVRPGLAGGVSTGELFF. This sequence joins TRBV9 and TRBJ2-2; 15 bases fit TRBD2. Trimming at V came to 2 bases and at J to 4 bases, leaving 12 bases not matched to a gene. Germline V gene lookup returns CDR1 SGDLS and CDR2 YYNGEE. CDR3 size: 20 residues.

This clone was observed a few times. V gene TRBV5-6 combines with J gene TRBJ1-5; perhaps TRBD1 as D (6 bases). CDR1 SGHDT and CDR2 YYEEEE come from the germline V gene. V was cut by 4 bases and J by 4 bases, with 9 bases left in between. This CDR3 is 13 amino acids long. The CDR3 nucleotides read TGTGCCAGCAGCACCGGGACAAATCAGCCCCAGCATTTT. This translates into CASSTGTNQPQHF. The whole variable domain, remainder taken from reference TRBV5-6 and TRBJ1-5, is DAGVTQSPTHLIKTRGQQVTLRCSPKSGHDTVSWYQQALGQGPQFIFQYYEEEERQRGNFPDRFSGHQFPNYSSELNVNALLLGDSALYLCASSTGTNQPQHFGDGTRLSIL.

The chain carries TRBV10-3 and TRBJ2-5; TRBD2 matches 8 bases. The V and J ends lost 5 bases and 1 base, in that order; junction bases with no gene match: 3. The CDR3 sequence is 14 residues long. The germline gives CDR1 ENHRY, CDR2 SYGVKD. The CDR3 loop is CAISSGGPQETQYF. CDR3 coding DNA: TGTGCCATCAGTAGCGGGGGCCCCCAAGAGACCCAGTACTTC.

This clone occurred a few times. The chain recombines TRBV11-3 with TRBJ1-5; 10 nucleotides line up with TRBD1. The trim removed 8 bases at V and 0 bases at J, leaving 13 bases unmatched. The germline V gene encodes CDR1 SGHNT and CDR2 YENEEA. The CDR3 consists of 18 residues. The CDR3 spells CASPRDRGIYYSNQPQHF. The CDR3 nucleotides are TGTGCCAGCCCGCGGGACAGGGGAATTTATTATAGCAATCAGCCCCAGCATTTT.

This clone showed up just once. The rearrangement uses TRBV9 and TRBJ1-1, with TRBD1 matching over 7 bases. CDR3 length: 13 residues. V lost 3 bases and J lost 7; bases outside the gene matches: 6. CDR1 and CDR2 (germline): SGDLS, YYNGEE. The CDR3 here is CASSEPGQSEAFF. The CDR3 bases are TGTGCCAGCAGCGAGCCGGGACAGAGTGAAGCTTTCTTT. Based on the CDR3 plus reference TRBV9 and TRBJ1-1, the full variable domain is DSGVTQTPKHLITATGQRVTLRCSPRSGDLSVYWYQQSLDQGLQFLIQYYNGEERAKGNILERFSAQQFPDLHSELNLSSLELGDSALYFCASSEPGQSEAFFGQGTRLTVV.

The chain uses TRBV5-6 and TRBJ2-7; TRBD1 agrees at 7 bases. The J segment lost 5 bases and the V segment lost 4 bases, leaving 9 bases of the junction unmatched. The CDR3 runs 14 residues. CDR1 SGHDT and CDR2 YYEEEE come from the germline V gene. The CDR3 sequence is CASSRGQARDEQYF. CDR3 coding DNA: TGTGCCAGCAGCCGAGGACAGGCGAGGGACGAGCAGTACTTC.

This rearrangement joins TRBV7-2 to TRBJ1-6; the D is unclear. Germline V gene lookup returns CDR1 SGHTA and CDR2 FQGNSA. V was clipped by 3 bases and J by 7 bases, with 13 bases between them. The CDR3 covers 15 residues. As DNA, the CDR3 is TGTGCCAGCAGCTTGTTTGGAGGCGGGAATTCACCCCTCCACTTT. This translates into CASSLFGGGNSPLHF.

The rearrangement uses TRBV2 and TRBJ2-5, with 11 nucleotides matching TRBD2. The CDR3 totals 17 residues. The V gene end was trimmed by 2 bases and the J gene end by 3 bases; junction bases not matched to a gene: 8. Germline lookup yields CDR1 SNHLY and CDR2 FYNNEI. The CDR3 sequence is CASSEPSGGRIEETQYF. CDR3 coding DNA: TGTGCCAGCAGTGAACCTAGCGGGGGGCGGATTGAAGAGACCCAGTACTTC.

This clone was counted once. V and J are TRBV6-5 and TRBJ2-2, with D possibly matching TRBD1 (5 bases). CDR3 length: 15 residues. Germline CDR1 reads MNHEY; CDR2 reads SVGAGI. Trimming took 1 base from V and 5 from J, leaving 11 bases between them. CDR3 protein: CASSYLLPGTGELFF. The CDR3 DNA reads TGTGCCAGCAGTTACTTACTCCCAGGGACCGGGGAGCTGTTTTTT.

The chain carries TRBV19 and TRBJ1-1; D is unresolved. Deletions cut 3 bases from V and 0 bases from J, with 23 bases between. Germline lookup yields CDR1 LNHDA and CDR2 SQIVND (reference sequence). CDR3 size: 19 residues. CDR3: CASSIGLRAAQSLNTEAFF. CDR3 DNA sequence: TGTGCCAGTAGTATTGGTTTGAGGGCGGCCCAGAGCTTGAACACTGAAGCTTTCTTT.